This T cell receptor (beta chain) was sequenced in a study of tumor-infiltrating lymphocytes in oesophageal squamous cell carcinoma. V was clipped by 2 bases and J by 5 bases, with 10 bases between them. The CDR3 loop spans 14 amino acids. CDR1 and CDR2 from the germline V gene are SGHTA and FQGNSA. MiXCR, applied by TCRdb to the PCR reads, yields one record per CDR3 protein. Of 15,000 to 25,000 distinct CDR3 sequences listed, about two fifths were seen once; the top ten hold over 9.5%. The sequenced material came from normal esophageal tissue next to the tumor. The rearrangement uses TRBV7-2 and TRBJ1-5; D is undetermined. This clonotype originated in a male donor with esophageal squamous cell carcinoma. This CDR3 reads CASSLSPIHQPQHF. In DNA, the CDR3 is TGTGCCAGCAGCTTATCCCCTATTCATCAGCCCCAGCATTTT.